This TCR beta chain was identified in a study of blood T cell repertoires in COVID-19 (dated by TCRdb to 2019 to 2021). Study-level background: The collaborator samples originated in the United States, Italy and Spain and spanned the acute and convalescent phases of COVID-19. The prospective study material was composed of cDNA or gDNA derived from T cells, B-cell-depleted T cells, or PBMCs. The dataset comprised deeply sampled blood TCRbeta repertoires from subjects exposed to, actively infected with, or recovered from COVID-19. A freely available public database, intended as a resource for researchers studying the immune response to SARS-CoV-2, is where the repertoires were released. The samples were drawn from two sources: the first 160 participants of the ongoing ImmuneRACE study, and 1,000 to 1,500 subjects contributed by 6 global collaborators. A de-identified subject ID, COVID-19 status, age in years and sex were almost always included in the sample metadata. Where available, HLA class I and class II types were obtained from metadata supplied by the sample provider rather than from assay-based typing. Results and caveats for the whole study, not just this receptor: The quantity of clinical and demographic metadata differed by source and by participant and was supplied without curation.

Remarks on this clone: This clone's antigen is unknown. Nothing much larger sits one base from this clone, and base qualities are not available.

Trimmed from V: 5 bases; trimmed from J: 2 bases; junction bases lacking a gene match: 9. The CDR3 measures 17 amino acids from cysteine to phenylalanine. Only the CDR3 region is kept as DNA, spanning 51 bases read in frame from base 1. CDR1 MNHEY and CDR2 SMNVEV are derived from the germline V gene (reference sequence). The immunoSEQ Assay, a bias-controlled multiplex PCR, was used to amplify TCRbeta CDR3 regions from genomic DNA. Under the source paper's analysis protocol: The number of nucleated cells in each sample was estimated from the amplification of reference gene primers within the assay. To quantify the absolute abundance of each unique TCRbeta CDR3 rearrangement, sequence reads were collapsed and filtered. For each sample, productive Simpson clonality was calculated by taking the square root of Simpson's diversity index across productive rearrangements. In its TCRdb copy, this immuneACCESS table keeps in-frame sequences only and misses some clones. Where compared with another copy, unresolved V genes explain less than half of these, and the others have no known cause. V, J and clone size are taken as reported in that table, and D and trimming were inferred from the DNA itself. For this sample the table gives nearly 300,000 clones, of which approximately 84% were detected only once. Approximately 1.5% of the sample comes from the top ten.

At one collaborating source in Seattle, patients were enrolled during active infection and were followed longitudinally through the course of disease. Each collaborating institution followed its own protocols to collect whole blood in K2EDTA tubes. Collaborator samples were shipped for TCRbeta analysis as frozen whole blood, isolated PBMCs, or DNA extracted from either sample type. The clonotype was recovered from a human donor with COVID-19, enrolled during active disease. The donor label of this sample is uncertain. The rearranged segments are TRBV27 and TRBJ1-5, with 10 bases aligning to TRBD1. The sample taken for sequencing was peripheral blood. The sequence in DNA is TGTGCCAGCAGTCCCGGGACAGGGGTTGAGGGCAATCAGCCCCAGCATTTT. It codes for CASSPGTGVEGNQPQHF.